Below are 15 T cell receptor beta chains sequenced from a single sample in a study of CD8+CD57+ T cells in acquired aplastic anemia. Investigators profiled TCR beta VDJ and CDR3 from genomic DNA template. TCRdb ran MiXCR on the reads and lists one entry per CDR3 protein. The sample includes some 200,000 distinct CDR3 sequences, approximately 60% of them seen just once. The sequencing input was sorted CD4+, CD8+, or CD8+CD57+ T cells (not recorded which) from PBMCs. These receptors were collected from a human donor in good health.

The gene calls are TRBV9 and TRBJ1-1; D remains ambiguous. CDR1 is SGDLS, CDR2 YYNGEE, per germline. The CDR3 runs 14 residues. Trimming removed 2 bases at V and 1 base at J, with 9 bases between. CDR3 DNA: TGTGCCAGCAGCGTTGGGCCCTCGAACACTGAAGCTTTCTTT. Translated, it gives CASSVGPSNTEAFF.

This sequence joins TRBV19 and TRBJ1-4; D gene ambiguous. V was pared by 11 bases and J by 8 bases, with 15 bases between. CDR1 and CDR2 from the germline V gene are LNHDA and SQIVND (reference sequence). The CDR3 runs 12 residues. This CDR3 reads CAPFRRREKLFF. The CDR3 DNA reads TGTGCCCCCTTTAGGAGGCGGGAAAAACTGTTTTTT.

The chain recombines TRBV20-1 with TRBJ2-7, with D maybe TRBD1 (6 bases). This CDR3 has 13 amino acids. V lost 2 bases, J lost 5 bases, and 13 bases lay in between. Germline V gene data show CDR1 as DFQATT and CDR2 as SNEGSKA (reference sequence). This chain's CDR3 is CSARPTPGDEQYF. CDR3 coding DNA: TGCAGTGCTAGACCAACCCCAGGGGACGAGCAGTACTTC.

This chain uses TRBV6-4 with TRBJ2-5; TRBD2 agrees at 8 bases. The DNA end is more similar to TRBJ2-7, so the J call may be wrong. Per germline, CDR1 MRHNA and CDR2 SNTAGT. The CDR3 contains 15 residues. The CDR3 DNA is TGTGCCAGCAGTGGCACGGGGGGGCCATGCAACGAGCAGTACTTC. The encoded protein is CASSGTGGPCNEQYF.

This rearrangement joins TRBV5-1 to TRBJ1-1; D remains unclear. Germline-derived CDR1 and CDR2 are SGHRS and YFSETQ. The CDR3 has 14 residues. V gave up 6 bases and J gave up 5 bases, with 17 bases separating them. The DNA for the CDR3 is TGCGCCAGCACCTTTGTGGCAGGCGGGACTGAAGCTTTCTTT. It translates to CASTFVAGGTEAFF. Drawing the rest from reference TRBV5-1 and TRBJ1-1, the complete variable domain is KAGVTQTPRYLIKTRGQQVTLSCSPISGHRSVSWYQQTPGQGLQFLFEYFSETQRNKGNFPGRFSGRQFSNSRSEMNVSTLELGDSALYLCASTFVAGGTEAFFGQGTRLTVV.

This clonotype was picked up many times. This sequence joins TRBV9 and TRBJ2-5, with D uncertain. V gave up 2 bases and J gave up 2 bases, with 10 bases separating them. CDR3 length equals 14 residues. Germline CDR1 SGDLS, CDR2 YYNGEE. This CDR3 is CASSVSGLQETQYF. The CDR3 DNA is TGTGCCAGCAGCGTTTCCGGATTACAAGAGACCCAGTACTTC.

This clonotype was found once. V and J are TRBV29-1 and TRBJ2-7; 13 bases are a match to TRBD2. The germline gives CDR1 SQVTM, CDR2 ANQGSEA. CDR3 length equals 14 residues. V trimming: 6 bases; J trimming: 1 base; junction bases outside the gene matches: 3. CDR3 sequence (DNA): TGCAGCGTCGGACTAGCGGGAGTGTCCTACGAGCAGTACTTC. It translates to CSVGLAGVSYEQYF.

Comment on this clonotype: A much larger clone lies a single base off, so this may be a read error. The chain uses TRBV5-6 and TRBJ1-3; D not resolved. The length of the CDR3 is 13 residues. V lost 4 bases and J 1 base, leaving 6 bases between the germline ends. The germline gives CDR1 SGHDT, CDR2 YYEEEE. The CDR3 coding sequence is TGTGCCAGCAGCCTTTTATCTGGAAACACCATATATTTT. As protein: CASSLLSGNTIYF.

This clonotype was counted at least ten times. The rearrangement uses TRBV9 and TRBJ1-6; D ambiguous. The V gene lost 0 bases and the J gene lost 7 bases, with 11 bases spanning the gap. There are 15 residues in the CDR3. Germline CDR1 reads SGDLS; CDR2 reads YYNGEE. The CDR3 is CASSVEGMGNSPLHF. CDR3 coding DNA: TGTGCCAGCAGCGTAGAAGGAATGGGGAATTCACCCCTCCACTTT.

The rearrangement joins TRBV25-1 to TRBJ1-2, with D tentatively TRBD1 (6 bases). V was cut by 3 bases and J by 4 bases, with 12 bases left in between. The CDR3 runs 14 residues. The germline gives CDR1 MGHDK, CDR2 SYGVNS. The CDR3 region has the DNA TGTGCCAGCAGTGACTACATGGGGGCCTATGGCTACACCTTC. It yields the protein CASSDYMGAYGYTF.

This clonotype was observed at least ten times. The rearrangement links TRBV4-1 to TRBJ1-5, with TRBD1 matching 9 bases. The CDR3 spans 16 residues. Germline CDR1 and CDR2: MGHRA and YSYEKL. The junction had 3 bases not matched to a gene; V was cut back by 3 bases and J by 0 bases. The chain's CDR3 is CASSQGQGNSNQPQHF. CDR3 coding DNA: TGCGCCAGCAGCCAGGGACAGGGCAATAGCAATCAGCCCCAGCATTTT.

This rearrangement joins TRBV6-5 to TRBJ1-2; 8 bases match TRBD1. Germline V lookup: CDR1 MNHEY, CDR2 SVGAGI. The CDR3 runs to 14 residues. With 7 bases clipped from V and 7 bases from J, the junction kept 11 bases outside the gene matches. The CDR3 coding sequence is TGTGCCAGCAAGGCCAGGGGGCAGGTGGTTGGCTACACCTTC. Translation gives CASKARGQVVGYTF.

The CDR3 DNA sequence: TGCAGCGTTGACTGGCAGGGGGGTGGCTACACCTTC. It specifies CSVDWQGGGYTF. The chain is built from TRBV29-1 and TRBJ1-2, with 7 positions matching TRBD1. The V segment lost 3 bases and the J segment 7 bases; nucleotides outside the gene matches: 5. The germline V gene has CDR1 SQVTM and CDR2 ANQGSEA. CDR3 length: 12 residues.

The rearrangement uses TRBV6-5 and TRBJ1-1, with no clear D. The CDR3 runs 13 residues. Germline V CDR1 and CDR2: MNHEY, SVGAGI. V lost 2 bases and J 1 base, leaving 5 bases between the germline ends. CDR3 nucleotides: TGTGCCAGCAGTTACCGGAAGAACACTGAAGCTTTCTTT. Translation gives CASSYRKNTEAFF.

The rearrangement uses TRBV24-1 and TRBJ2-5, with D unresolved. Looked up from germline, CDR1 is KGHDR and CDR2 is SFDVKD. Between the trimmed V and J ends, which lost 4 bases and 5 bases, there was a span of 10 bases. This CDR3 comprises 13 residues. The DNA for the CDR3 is TGTGCCACCAGTGAAGATCACTCGGAGACCCAGTACTTC. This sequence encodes CATSEDHSETQYF.